The subject of this entry is one T cell receptor (beta chain). Per the germline V gene, CDR1 is SGDLS and CDR2 is YYNGEE. There are 14 residues in the CDR3. Trimming left V 0 bases short and J 1 base short, with 7 bases between. These data belong to a study of cytomegalovirus exposure and HLA in healthy donors. The PCR used 60 Vbeta and 13 Jbeta primers. Generated by immunoSEQ multiplex PCR, the TCRdb table keeps only in-frame clones and is missing some. The table lists roughly 180,000 clones, roughly 80% of them singletons, with approximately 2.3% in the top ten. What was sequenced was PBMCs. The chain uses TRBV9 and TRBJ1-1, with D possibly being TRBD1 (5 bases). This TCR derives from a female donor in good health and CMV-seronegative. This CDR3 is CASSVEQANTEAFF. The CDR3 DNA is TGTGCCAGCAGCGTAGAACAGGCGAACACTGAAGCTTTCTTT.